This TCR beta chain was sequenced during a study of OX40 agonist ivuxolimab in advanced cancers. This clone came up a few times. Sequencing used immunoSEQ multiplex PCR; TCRdb keeps in-frame clones, though not all of them. The data show about 33,000 clones, roughly 80% seen once. V was pared by 4 bases and J by 4 bases, with 11 bases between. The CDR3 consists of 14 residues. Germline V CDR1 and CDR2: MGHRA, YSYEKL. The chain carries TRBV4-1 and TRBJ1-5; TRBD1 might be the D (5 bases). This specimen consisted of CD4+ or CD8+ T cells sorted from blood, obtained in a trial of the OX40 agonist ivuxolimab. This sequence originates from an adult with an advanced solid tumor such as melanoma, head and neck, liver or kidney cancer. The CDR3 coding sequence is TGCGCCAGCAGCCCCTTCGGGGGGAATCAGCCCCAGCATTTT. Translating it yields CASSPFGGNQPQHF.